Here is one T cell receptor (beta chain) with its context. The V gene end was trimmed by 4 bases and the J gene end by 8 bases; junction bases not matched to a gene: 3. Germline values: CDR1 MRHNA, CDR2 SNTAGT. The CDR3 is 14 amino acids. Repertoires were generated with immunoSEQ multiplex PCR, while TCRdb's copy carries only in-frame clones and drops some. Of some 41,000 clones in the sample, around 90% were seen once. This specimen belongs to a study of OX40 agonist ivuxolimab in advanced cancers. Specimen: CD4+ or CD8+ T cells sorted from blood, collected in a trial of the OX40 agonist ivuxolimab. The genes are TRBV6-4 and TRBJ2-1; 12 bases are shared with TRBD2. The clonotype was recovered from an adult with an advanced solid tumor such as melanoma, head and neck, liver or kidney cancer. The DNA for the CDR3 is TGTGCCAGCAGTGCTAGCGGGAGGGCCCATGAGCAGTTCTTC. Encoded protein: CASSASGRAHEQFF.